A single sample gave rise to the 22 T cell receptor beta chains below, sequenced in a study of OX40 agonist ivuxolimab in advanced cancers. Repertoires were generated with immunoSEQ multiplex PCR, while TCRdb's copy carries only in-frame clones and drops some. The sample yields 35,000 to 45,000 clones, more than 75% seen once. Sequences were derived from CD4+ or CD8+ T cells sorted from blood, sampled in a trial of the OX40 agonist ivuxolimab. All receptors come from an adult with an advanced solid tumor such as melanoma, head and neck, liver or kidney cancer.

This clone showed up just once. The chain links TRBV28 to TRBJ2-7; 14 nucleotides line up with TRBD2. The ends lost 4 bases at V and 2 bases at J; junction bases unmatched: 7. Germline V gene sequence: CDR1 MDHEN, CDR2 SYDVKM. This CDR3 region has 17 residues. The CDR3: CASSSPRLAGGPYEQYF. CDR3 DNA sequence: TGTGCCAGCAGTTCCCCCCGACTAGCGGGAGGGCCCTACGAGCAGTACTTC.

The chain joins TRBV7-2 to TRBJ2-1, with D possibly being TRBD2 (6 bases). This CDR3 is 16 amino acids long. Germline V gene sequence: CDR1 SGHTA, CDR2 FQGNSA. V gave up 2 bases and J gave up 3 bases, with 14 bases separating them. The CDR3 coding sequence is TGTGCCAGCAGCTTATTGGGCGGGAACCACTACAATGAGCAGTTCTTC. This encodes CASSLLGGNHYNEQFF.

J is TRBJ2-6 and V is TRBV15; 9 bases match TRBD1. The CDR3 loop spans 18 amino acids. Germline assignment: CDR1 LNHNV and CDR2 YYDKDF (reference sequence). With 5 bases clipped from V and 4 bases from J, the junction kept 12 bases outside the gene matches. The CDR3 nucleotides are TGTGCCACCAGCGGTGTCCCGGGACAGGGATCCGGGGCCAACGTCCTGACTTTC. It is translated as CATSGVPGQGSGANVLTF. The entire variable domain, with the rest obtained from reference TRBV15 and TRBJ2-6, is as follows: DAMVIQNPRYQVTQFGKPVTLSCSQTLNHNVMYWYQQKSSQAPKLLFHYYDKDFNNEADTPDNFQSRRPNTSFCFLDIRSPGLGDTAMYLCATSGVPGQGSGANVLTFGAGSRLTVL.

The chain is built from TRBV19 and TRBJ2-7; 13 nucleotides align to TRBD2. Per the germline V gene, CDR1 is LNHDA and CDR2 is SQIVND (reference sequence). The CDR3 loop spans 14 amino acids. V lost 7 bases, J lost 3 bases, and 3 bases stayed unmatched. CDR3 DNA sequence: TGTGCCAGTACCCGGACTAGCGGGAGCTACGAGCAGTACTTC. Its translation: CASTRTSGSYEQYF. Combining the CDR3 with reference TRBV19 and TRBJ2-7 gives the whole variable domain DGGITQSPKYLFRKEGQNVTLSCEQNLNHDAMYWYRQDPGQGLRLIYYSQIVNDFQKGDIAEGYSVSREKKESFPLTVTSAQKNPTAFYLCASTRTSGSYEQYFGPGTRLTVT.

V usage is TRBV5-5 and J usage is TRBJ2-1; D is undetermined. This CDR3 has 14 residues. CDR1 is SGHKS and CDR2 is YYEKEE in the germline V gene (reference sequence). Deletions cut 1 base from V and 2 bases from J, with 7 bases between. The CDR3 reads CASSLRAPYNEQFF. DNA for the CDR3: TGTGCCAGCAGCTTGAGAGCCCCCTACAATGAGCAGTTCTTC.

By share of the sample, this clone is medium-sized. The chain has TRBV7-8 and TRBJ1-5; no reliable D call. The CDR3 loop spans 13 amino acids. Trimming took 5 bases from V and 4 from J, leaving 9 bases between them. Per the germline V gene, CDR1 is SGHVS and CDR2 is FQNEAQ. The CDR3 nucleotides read TGTGCCAGCAGCATCAGGACTAATCAGCCCCAGCATTTT. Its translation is CASSIRTNQPQHF.

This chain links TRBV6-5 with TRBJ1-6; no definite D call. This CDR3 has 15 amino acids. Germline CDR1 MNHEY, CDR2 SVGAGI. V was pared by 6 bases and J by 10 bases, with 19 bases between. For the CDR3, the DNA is TGTGCCAGCAGCGTGGGAGGAAGAAGAAGGTCACCCCTCCACTTT. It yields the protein CASSVGGRRRSPLHF.

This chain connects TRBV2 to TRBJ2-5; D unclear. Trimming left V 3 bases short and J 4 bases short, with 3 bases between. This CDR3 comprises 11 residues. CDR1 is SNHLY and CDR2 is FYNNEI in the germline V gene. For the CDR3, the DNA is TGTGCCAGCAGTGAGGTAGAGACCCAGTACTTC. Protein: CASSEVETQYF.

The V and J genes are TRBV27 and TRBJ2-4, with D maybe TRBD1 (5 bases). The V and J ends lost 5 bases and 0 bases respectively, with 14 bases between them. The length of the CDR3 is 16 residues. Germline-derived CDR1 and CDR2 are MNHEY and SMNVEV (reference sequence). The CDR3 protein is CASSPRQLLAKNIQYF. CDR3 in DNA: TGTGCCAGCAGTCCGCGACAGCTACTAGCCAAAAACATTCAGTACTTC.

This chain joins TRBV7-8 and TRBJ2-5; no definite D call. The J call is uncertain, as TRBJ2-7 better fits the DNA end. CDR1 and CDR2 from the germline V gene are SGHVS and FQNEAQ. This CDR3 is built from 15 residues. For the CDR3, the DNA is TGTGCCAGCAGCTCCTCTACGTCTAGCTCCTACGAGCAGTACTTC. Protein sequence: CASSSSTSSSYEQYF.

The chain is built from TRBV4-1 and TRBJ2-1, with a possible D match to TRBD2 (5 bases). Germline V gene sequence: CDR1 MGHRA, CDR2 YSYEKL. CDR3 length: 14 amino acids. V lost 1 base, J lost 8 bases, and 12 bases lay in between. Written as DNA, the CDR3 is TGCGCCAGCAGCCAAGCGATAGCGAGGGATGAGCAGTTCTTC. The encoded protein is CASSQAIARDEQFF.

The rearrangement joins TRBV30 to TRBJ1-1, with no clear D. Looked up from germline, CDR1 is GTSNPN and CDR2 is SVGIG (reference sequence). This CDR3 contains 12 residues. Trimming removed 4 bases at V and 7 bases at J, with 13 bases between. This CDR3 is CAWTASSYEAFF. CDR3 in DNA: TGTGCCTGGACAGCTTCTTCCTATGAAGCTTTCTTT.

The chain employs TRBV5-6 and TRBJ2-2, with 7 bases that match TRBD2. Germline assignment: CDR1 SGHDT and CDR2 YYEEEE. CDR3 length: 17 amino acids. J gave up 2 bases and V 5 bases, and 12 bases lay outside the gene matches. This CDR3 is CASRSFRTSPNTGELFF. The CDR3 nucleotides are TGTGCCAGCAGGTCATTTCGGACTAGTCCCAACACCGGGGAGCTGTTTTTT.

The CDR3 here is CASSLTGISGANVLTF. CDR3 bases: TGCGCCAGCAGCTTGACCGGGATCTCTGGGGCCAACGTCCTGACTTTC. V usage is TRBV5-1 and J usage is TRBJ2-6, with TRBD2 as a possible D gene (5 bases). Between the trimmed V and J ends, which lost 1 base and 0 bases, there was a span of 8 bases. The CDR3 is 16 amino acids. The V gene's germline CDR1 is SGHRS and CDR2 YFSETQ.

The CDR3 loop is CASSRAWGSGYNEQFF. For the CDR3, the DNA is TGCGCCAGCAGCCGGGCTTGGGGTTCAGGGTACAATGAGCAGTTCTTC. This rearrangement joins TRBV4-3 to TRBJ2-1, with D possibly being TRBD1 (5 bases). The CDR3 is 16 amino acids. Per the germline V gene, CDR1 is LGHNA and CDR2 is YSLEER. Deletions cut 4 bases from V and 4 bases from J, with 17 bases between.

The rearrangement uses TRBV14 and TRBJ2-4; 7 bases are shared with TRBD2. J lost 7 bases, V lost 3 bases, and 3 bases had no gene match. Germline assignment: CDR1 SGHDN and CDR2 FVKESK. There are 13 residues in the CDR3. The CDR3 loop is CASSQAGANIQYF. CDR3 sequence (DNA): TGTGCCAGCAGCCAGGCGGGAGCGAACATTCAGTACTTC.

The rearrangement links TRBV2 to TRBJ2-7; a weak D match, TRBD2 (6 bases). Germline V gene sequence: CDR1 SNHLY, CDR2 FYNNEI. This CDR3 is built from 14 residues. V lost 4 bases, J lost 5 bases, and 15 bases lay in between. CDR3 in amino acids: CASSGGVGRNEQYF. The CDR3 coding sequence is TGTGCCAGCAGTGGGGGGGTAGGACGAAACGAGCAGTACTTC.

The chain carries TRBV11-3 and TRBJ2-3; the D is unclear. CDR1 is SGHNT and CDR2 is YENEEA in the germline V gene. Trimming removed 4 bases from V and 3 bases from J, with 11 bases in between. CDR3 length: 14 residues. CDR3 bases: TGTGCCAGCAGCTCAGACTTCGGGACAGATACGCAGTATTTT. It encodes CASSSDFGTDTQYF.

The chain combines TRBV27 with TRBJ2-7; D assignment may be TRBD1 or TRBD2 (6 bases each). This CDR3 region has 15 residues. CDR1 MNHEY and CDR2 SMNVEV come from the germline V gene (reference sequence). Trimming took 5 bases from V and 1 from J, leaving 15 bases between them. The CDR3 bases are TGTGCCAGCAGTGCCCTTAAAGGGGGGTCCTACGAGCAGTACTTC. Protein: CASSALKGGSYEQYF.

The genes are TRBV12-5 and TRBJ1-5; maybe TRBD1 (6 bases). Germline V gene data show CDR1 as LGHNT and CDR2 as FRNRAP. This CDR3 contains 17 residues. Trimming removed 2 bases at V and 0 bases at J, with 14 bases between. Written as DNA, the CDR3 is TGTGCTAGTGGTTTGTCAGGGGCGGGAAATAGCAATCAGCCCCAGCATTTT. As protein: CASGLSGAGNSNQPQHF.

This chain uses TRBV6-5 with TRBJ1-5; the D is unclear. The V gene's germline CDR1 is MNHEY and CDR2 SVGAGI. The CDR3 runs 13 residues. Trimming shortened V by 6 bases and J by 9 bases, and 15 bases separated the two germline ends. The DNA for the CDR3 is TGTGCCAGCAGCCTGAGGTCCGGAAGGCCCCAGCATTTT. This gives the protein CASSLRSGRPQHF.

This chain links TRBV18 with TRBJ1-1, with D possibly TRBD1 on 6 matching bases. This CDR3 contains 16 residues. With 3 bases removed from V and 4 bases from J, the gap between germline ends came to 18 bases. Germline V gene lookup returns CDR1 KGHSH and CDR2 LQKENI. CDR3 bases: TGTGCCAGCTCACCTCCCGAGCGGGGGCTTGGCACTGAAGCTTTCTTT. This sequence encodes CASSPPERGLGTEAFF.